The next 22 T cell receptor beta chains were all read from a single sample in a study of cytomegalovirus exposure and HLA in healthy donors. The PCR made use of 60 Vbeta and 13 Jbeta primers. Some clones are missing from TCRdb's copy, which holds only in-frame ones; the method was immunoSEQ multiplex PCR. Of 100,000 to 150,000 clones in the sample, over 60% were seen once. The source material was PBMCs. These receptors came from a woman aged 60-70 years in good health and CMV-seronegative.

The chain couples TRBV7-3 to TRBJ2-2; the match to TRBD2 covers 11 bases. The CDR3 runs 19 residues. CDR1 and CDR2 from the germline V gene are SGHTA and FQGTGA. The trim removed 2 bases at V and 4 bases at J, leaving 12 bases unmatched. In DNA, the CDR3 is TGTGCCAGCAGCTTACGGGGGACTAGCGGAGCCACCGTCACCGGGGAGCTGTTTTTT. This translates into CASSLRGTSGATVTGELFF. The full variable domain, completed using reference TRBV7-3 and TRBJ2-2, is GAGVSQTPSNKVTEKGKYVELRCDPISGHTALYWYRQSLGQGPEFLIYFQGTGAADDSGLPNDRFFAVRPEGSVSTLKIQRTERGDSAVYLCASSLRGTSGATVTGELFFGEGSRLTVL.

Here the CDR3 reads CASSRGGNSYNEQFF. DNA for the CDR3: TGTGCCAGCAGCCGCGGGGGGAACTCCTACAATGAGCAGTTCTTC. The chain recombines TRBV7-3 with TRBJ2-1, with 8 bases identical to TRBD2. V shed 5 bases, J shed 0 bases, and the junction held 3 bases outside the gene matches. This CDR3 comprises 15 residues. CDR1 is SGHTA and CDR2 is FQGTGA in the germline V gene.

The chain employs TRBV27 and TRBJ2-7; TRBD2 might be the D (6 bases). The germline gives CDR1 MNHEY, CDR2 SMNVEV (reference sequence). V was shortened by 6 bases and J by 3 bases, with 27 bases between the two germline ends. This CDR3 region has 18 residues. The CDR3: CASRTPPHRRVRHYEQYF. Written as DNA, the CDR3 is TGTGCCAGCAGGACCCCCCCCCACAGGAGGGTACGTCACTACGAGCAGTACTTC.

This chain uses TRBV29-1 with TRBJ2-7; 7 bases line up with TRBD2. This CDR3 has 12 residues. The J segment lost 2 bases and the V segment lost 4 bases, leaving 2 bases of the junction unmatched. CDR1 is SQVTM, CDR2 ANQGSEA, per germline. The CDR3 nucleotides read TGCAGCGTTGTAGCGGGCCCCTACGAGCAGTACTTC. It encodes CSVVAGPYEQYF.

The chain has TRBV19 and TRBJ1-4; possible D gene TRBD1, 6 bases. CDR1 is LNHDA and CDR2 is SQIVND in the germline V gene (reference sequence). V shed 6 bases and J shed 3 bases, with 11 bases lying between them. This CDR3 contains 14 residues. The chain's CDR3 is CASRQGEPNEKLFF. The CDR3 region has the DNA TGTGCCAGTAGACAGGGTGAGCCTAATGAAAAACTGTTTTTT.

V and J are TRBV18 and TRBJ1-2, with D uncertain. V shed 3 bases and J shed 0 bases, with 8 bases lying between them. The CDR3 extends over 14 amino acids. The V gene's germline CDR1 is KGHSH and CDR2 LQKENI. The CDR3 loop is CASSPEQANYGYTF. The CDR3 nucleotides are TGTGCCAGCTCACCCGAGCAGGCTAACTATGGCTACACCTTC.

This sequence joins TRBV6-1 and TRBJ1-4; 7 bases align to TRBD1. Germline values: CDR1 MNHNS, CDR2 SASEGT. CDR3 length: 12 residues. V shed 5 bases and J 12 bases; nucleotides not matched to a gene: 6. CDR3 in amino acids: CASSSHRGQLFF. As DNA, the CDR3 is TGTGCCAGCAGTAGCCACAGGGGTCAACTGTTTTTT.

The rearrangement links TRBV19 to TRBJ1-2; D possibly corresponds to TRBD1 (6 bases). The germline V gene encodes CDR1 LNHDA and CDR2 SQIVND (reference sequence). Trimming took 8 bases from V and 8 from J, leaving 15 bases between them. CDR3 length: 12 residues. CDR3: CASYPGEGGYTF. For the CDR3, the DNA is TGTGCCAGTTACCCAGGGGAAGGCGGCTACACCTTC.

This clone was observed once. The junction departs from germline at one end; a sequencing error may be responsible. The chain joins TRBV10-3 to TRBJ1-2; D call uncertain. The CDR3 runs to 14 residues. Per germline, CDR1 ENHRY and CDR2 SYGVKD. In nucleotides, the CDR3 is TGTGCCACCAGTCAAGAACACCCATCCTATGGCTACACCTTC. Translated: CATSQEHPSYGYTF.

The rearrangement links TRBV5-1 to TRBJ2-1; D perhaps matches TRBD2 (5 bases). V was trimmed by 1 base and J by 3 bases, leaving 11 bases between them. Germline CDR1 SGHRS, CDR2 YFSETQ. The CDR3 runs 15 residues. The CDR3 here is CASSLMGGGYNEQFF. CDR3 nucleotides: TGCGCCAGCAGCTTGATGGGCGGAGGCTACAATGAGCAGTTCTTC. The entire variable domain, with the rest obtained from reference TRBV5-1 and TRBJ2-1, is as follows: KAGVTQTPRYLIKTRGQQVTLSCSPISGHRSVSWYQQTPGQGLQFLFEYFSETQRNKGNFPGRFSGRQFSNSRSEMNVSTLELGDSALYLCASSLMGGGYNEQFFGPGTRLTVL.

The chain combines TRBV5-1 with TRBJ2-7; 9 positions match TRBD2. Germline V gene data show CDR1 as SGHRS and CDR2 as YFSETQ. Trimming at V came to 3 bases and at J to 1 base, leaving 8 bases not matched to a gene. This CDR3 has 16 amino acids. CDR3 in DNA: TGCGCCAGCAGCTCCAAGGGCGCGGGAGGGTCCTACGAGCAGTACTTC. This encodes CASSSKGAGGSYEQYF.

The V gene is TRBV6-1, the J gene TRBJ1-2, with 8 bases that match TRBD1. The junction had 6 bases not matched to a gene; V was cut back by 2 bases and J by 4 bases. The CDR3 covers 15 residues. The germline CDR1 and CDR2 sequences are MNHNS and SASEGT. The CDR3 DNA follows: TGTGCCAGCAGTGAATCTGCAGGGGGCTTCTATGGCTACACCTTC. Translating gives CASSESAGGFYGYTF.

V is TRBV27 and J is TRBJ2-1, with 10 bases aligning to TRBD2. Trimming took 6 bases from V and 10 from J; bases not matched to a gene: 12. The CDR3 is 15 amino acids. Germline V gene data show CDR1 as MNHEY and CDR2 as SMNVEV (reference sequence). CDR3 bases: TGTGCCAGCAGGTCCATGGCTAGCGGGAGTTGGGAGCAGTTCTTC. This encodes CASRSMASGSWEQFF.

The CDR3 region is CASSSRTGGASGNTIYF. The CDR3 DNA follows: TGTGCCAGCAGCTCGCGGACAGGGGGGGCTTCTGGAAACACCATATATTTT. The chain couples TRBV7-2 to TRBJ1-3, with 10 bases fitting TRBD1. Trimming cost V 4 bases and J 1 base; bases outside gene matches: 7. In germline, CDR1 is SGHTA, CDR2 FQGNSA. The CDR3 contains 17 residues.

This chain's CDR3 is CASSLRGTGFVGNTIYF. CDR3 in DNA: TGTGCCAGCAGCCTCCGCGGGACAGGGTTCGTTGGAAACACCATATATTTT. The chain couples TRBV27 to TRBJ1-3, with 9 bases fitting TRBD1. Looked up from germline, CDR1 is MNHEY and CDR2 is SMNVEV (reference sequence). The CDR3 sequence is 17 residues long. With V trimmed by 6 bases and J by 3 bases, 12 bases remained unmatched.

The chain recombines TRBV5-1 with TRBJ2-3, with 9 bases lining up with TRBD1. This CDR3 region has 17 residues. The germline V gene encodes CDR1 SGHRS and CDR2 YFSETQ. J lost 1 base, V lost 4 bases, and 10 bases had no gene match. CDR3 sequence (DNA): TGCGCCAGCAGCGCGGTAGACAGGGGGACGGGCACAGATACGCAGTATTTT. This sequence encodes CASSAVDRGTGTDTQYF.

This clone was detected only a few times. CDR3 residues: CASSATRDIQETQYF. CDR3 DNA: TGTGCCAGCAGTGCCACTCGGGACATACAAGAGACCCAGTACTTC. The V and J genes are TRBV25-1 and TRBJ2-5, with a tentative D call TRBD1 (6 bases). V shed 4 bases and J shed 2 bases, with 14 bases lying between them. The germline V gene encodes CDR1 MGHDK and CDR2 SYGVNS. The CDR3 runs to 15 residues.

The chain combines TRBV10-1 with TRBJ2-5, with TRBD1 matching over 11 bases. This CDR3 spans 15 amino acids. With V trimmed by 2 bases and J by 4 bases, 3 bases remained unmatched. From germline, CDR1 is WNHNN and CDR2 SYGVQD (reference sequence). The CDR3: CASSEGTGGRETQYF. CDR3 sequence (DNA): TGCGCCAGCAGTGAGGGGACAGGGGGAAGAGAGACCCAGTACTTC.

The chain links TRBV9 to TRBJ2-5; no clear D. Trimming removed 2 bases from V and 5 bases from J, with 10 bases in between. Germline V gene lookup returns CDR1 SGDLS and CDR2 YYNGEE. The CDR3 length is 13 residues. CDR3 sequence: CASSVSSQETQYF. CDR3 coding DNA: TGTGCCAGCAGCGTTTCGTCTCAGGAGACCCAGTACTTC.

This chain connects TRBV10-3 to TRBJ2-3, with 7 bases fitting TRBD1. The CDR3 contains 13 residues. V was clipped by 6 bases and J by 1 base; unmatched bases: 1. The germline V gene has CDR1 ENHRY and CDR2 SYGVKD. The CDR3 reads CAIRGTGTDTQYF. In DNA, the CDR3 is TGTGCCATCAGAGGGACAGGCACAGATACGCAGTATTTT.

The rearrangement joins TRBV5-1 to TRBJ2-1, with 9 positions matching TRBD2. CDR3 size: 16 residues. V lost 0 bases to trimming and J lost 9 bases; unmatched junction nucleotides: 10. Germline V gives CDR1 SGHRS, CDR2 YFSETQ. Here the CDR3 DNA reads TGCGCCAGCAGCTTGGGACTAGCGGTCGGTCTATTTGAGCAGTTCTTC. This sequence encodes CASSLGLAVGLFEQFF.

The chain has TRBV30 and TRBJ1-2, with unresolved D. Between the trimmed V and J ends, which lost 6 bases and 5 bases, there was a span of 19 bases. The CDR3 runs to 14 residues. Germline V gene data show CDR1 as GTSNPN and CDR2 as SVGIG (reference sequence). CDR3 in DNA: TGTGCCTGCCGCCAGGCTCCGAGCATATATGGCTACACCTTC. It translates to CACRQAPSIYGYTF.